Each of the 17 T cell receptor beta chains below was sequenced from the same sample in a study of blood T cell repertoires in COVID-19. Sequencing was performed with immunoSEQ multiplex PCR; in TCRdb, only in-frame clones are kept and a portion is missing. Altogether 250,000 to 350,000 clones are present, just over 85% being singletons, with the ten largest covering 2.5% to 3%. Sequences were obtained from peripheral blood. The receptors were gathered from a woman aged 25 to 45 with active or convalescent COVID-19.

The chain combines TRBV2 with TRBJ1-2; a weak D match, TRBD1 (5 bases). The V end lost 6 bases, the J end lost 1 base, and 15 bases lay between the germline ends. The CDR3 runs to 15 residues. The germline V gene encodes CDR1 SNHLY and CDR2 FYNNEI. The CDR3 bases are TGTGCCAGCAGACCAGCGGGACGGATTAACTATGGCTACACCTTC. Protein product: CASRPAGRINYGYTF.

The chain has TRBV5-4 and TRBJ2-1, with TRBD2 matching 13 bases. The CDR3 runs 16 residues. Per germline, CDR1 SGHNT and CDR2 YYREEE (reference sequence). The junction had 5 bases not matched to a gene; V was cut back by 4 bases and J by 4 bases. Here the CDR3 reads CASSLRLAGGYNEQFF. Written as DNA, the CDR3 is TGTGCCAGCAGCCTTAGACTAGCGGGGGGTTACAATGAGCAGTTCTTC.

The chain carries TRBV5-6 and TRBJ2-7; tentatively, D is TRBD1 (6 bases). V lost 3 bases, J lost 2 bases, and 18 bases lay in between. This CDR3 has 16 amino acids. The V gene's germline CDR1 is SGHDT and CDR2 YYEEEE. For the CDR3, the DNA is TGTGCCAGCAGCTCCCGGGCTGGCAGGGGTCCCTACGAGCAGTACTTC. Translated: CASSSRAGRGPYEQYF.

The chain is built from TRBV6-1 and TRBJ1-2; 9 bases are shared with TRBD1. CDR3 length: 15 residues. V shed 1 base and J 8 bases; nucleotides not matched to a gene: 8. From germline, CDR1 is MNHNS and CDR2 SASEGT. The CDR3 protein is CASSEVGQGLWGYTF. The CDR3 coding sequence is TGTGCCAGCAGTGAAGTGGGACAGGGATTATGGGGCTACACCTTC.

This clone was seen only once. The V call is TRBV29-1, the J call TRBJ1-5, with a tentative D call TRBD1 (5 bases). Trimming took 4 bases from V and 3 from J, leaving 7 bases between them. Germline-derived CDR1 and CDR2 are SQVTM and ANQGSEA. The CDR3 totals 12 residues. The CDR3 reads CSVGGPNQPQHF. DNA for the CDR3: TGCAGCGTTGGGGGCCCCAATCAGCCCCAGCATTTT.

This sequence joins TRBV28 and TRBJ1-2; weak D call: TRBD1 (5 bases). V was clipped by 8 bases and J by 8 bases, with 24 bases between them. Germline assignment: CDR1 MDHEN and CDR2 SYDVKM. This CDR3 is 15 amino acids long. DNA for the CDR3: TGTGCCAGCGCCCGAGGGTGGGGGGACCCCCAGGGCTACACCTTC. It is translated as CASARGWGDPQGYTF.

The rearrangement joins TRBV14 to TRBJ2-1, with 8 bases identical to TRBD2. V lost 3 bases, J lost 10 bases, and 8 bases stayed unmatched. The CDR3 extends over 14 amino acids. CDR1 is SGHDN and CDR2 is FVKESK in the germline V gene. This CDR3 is CASSQLLGGGEQFF. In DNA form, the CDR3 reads TGTGCCAGCAGCCAGCTACTGGGCGGGGGGGAGCAGTTCTTC. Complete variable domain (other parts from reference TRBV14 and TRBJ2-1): EAGVTQFPSHSVIEKGQTVTLRCDPISGHDNLYWYRRVMGKEIKFLLHFVKESKQDESGMPNNRFLAERTGGTYSTLKVQPAELEDSGVYFCASSQLLGGGEQFFGPGTRLTVL.

CDR3: CASSHRSGIRGETQYF. The CDR3 DNA follows: TGTGCCAGCAGCCACAGAAGCGGGATTCGGGGAGAGACCCAGTACTTC. The chain uses TRBV3-1 (or the pseudogene TRBV3-2) and TRBJ2-5; TRBD2 matches 7 bases. Per the germline V gene, CDR1 is LGHDT and CDR2 is YNNKEL (reference sequence). The CDR3 length is 16 residues. The ends lost 3 bases at V and 4 bases at J; junction bases unmatched: 11.

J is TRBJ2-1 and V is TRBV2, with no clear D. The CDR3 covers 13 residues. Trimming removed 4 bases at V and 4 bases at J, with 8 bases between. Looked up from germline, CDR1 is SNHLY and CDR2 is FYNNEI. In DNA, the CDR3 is TGTGCCAGCAGTGTCAACATTTACAATGAGCAGTTCTTC. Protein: CASSVNIYNEQFF.

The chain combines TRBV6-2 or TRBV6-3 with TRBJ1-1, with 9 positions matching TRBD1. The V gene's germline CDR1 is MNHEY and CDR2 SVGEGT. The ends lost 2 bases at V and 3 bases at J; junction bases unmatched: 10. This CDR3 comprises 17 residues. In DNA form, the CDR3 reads TGTGCCAGCAGTTACGGGGGCCCGGGACAGGGTTACACTGAAGCTTTCTTT. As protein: CASSYGGPGQGYTEAFF.

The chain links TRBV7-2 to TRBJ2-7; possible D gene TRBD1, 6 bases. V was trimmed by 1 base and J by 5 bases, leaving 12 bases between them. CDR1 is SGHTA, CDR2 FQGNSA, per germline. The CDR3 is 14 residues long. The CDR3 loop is CASSLGNRVDEQYF. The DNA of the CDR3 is TGTGCCAGCAGCTTAGGTAACAGGGTCGACGAGCAGTACTTC.

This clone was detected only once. CDR3 region: CASSLNWGYTF. As DNA, the CDR3 is TGTGCCAGCAGTCTGAACTGGGGCTACACCTTC. The chain carries TRBV28 and TRBJ1-2; D is uncertain. CDR3 length: 11 amino acids. V was cut by 5 bases and J by 8 bases, with 9 bases left in between. The germline V gene has CDR1 MDHEN and CDR2 SYDVKM.

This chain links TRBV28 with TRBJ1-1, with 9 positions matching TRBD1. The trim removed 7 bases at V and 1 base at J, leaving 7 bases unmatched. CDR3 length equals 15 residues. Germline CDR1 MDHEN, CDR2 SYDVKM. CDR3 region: CASTTPGQGNTEAFF. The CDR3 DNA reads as TGTGCCAGCACCACCCCGGGACAGGGGAACACTGAAGCTTTCTTT.

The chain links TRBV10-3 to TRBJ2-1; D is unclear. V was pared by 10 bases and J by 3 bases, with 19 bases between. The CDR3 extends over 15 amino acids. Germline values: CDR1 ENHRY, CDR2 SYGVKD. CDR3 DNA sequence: TGTGCCACATCCGGTGCGGAATCCTTCTACAATGAGCAGTTCTTC. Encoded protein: CATSGAESFYNEQFF.

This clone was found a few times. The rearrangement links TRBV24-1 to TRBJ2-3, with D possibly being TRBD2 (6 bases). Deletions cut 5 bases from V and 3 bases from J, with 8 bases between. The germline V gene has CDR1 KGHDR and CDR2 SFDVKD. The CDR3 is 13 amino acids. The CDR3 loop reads CATSVEGTDTQYF. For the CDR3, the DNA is TGTGCCACCAGTGTGGAGGGGACAGATACGCAGTATTTT.

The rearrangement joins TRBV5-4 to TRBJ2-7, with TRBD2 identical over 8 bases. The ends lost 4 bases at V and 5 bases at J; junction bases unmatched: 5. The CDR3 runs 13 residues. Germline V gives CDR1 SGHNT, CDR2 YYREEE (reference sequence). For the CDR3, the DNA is TGTGCCAGCAGCCTGGGACTAGAGAACGAGCAGTACTTC. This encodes CASSLGLENEQYF. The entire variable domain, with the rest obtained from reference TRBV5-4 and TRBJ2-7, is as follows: ETGVTQSPTHLIKTRGQQVTLRCSSQSGHNTVSWYQQALGQGPQFIFQYYREEENGRGNFPPRFSGLQFPNYSSELNVNALELDDSALYLCASSLGLENEQYFGPGTRLTVT.

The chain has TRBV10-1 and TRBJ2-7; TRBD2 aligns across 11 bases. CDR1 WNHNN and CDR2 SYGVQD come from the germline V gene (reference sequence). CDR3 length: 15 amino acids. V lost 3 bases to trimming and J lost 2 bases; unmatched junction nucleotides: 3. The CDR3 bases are TGCGCCAGCAGTGACCCTAGCGGGGGGACCTACGAGCAGTACTTC. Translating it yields CASSDPSGGTYEQYF.